This T cell receptor beta chain was found in a study of PD-L1 blockade in urothelial cancer. Study-level information: A median of approximately 150,000 T cells was found in the blood samples. Study-level results: Durable-benefit cases showed more tumor-associated blood clone expansion at 3 weeks. Where pretreatment blood TCR clonality fell below the median, better survival was predicted.

The time point: peripheral blood 6 weeks after treatment start. With regard to this clone: As yet, its antigen is unknown.

Synthetic analogs of TCR templates were spiked into every PCR. Sequenced by immunoSEQ multiplex PCR; TCRdb stores in-frame clones only, minus some. The sample lists 35,000 or so clones, around four fifths occurring once. Germline-derived CDR1 and CDR2 are SGHDT and YYEEEE. This CDR3 comprises 14 residues. The J segment lost 7 bases and the V segment lost 0 bases, leaving 5 bases of the junction unmatched. The chain carries TRBV5-6 and TRBJ1-1; 8 bases fit TRBD1. The source is a man in his forties or fifties with urothelial cancer. Sample: PBMCs, taken around atezolizumab (anti-PD-L1) treatment. DNA of the CDR3: TGTGCCAGCAGCTTGGGACAGGGGTCGGGTGAAGCTTTCTTT. Translating gives CASSLGQGSGEAFF.